This is a list of T cell receptor beta chains from one sample in a study of technical replicates of blood from a handful of donors. Profiled with immunoSEQ multiplex PCR; TCRdb holds only in-frame clones, not every one. The sample lists 75,000 to 100,000 clones, around 90% occurring once. Sequencing was performed on T cells isolated from PBMCs. The receptors derive from a human donor in good health. CDR3s include the opening cysteine and the closing phenylalanine or tryptophan. The order of the fields is D gene, clone size, J gene, V gene, CDR3 DNA, CDR3 protein. D genes are given only for firm matches. Only part of the rows carry a size: once, few, many, or a class if the clone is expanded.

D gene: TRBD2; clone size: NA; J gene: TRBJ2-3; V gene: TRBV19; CDR3 DNA: TGTGCCAGTAGTATATCGATAGCGGGACCCACAGATACGCAGTATTTT; CDR3 protein: CASSISIAGPTDTQYF
D gene: TRBD2; clone size: NA; J gene: TRBJ2-1; V gene: TRBV11-2; CDR3 DNA: TGTGCCAGCAGTTCCCGGACTAGCGGGGGGGCTAATGAGCAGTTCTTC; CDR3 protein: CASSSRTSGGANEQFF
D gene: NA; clone size: NA; J gene: TRBJ2-2; V gene: TRBV9; CDR3 DNA: TGTGCCAGCAGCTACAGACCCCCCGGGGAGCTGTTTTTT; CDR3 protein: CASSYRPPGELFF
D gene: NA; clone size: NA; J gene: TRBJ2-7; V gene: TRBV1; CDR3 DNA: TGCACCAGCCCTTGCCTAGCGGGCGACTACGAGCAGTACTTC; CDR3 protein: CTSPCLAGDYEQYF
D gene: NA; clone size: NA; J gene: TRBJ2-7; V gene: TRBV20-1; CDR3 DNA: TGCAGTGCTAGACGTCGCTACGAGCAGTACTTC; CDR3 protein: CSARRRYEQYF
D gene: NA; clone size: NA; J gene: TRBJ2-7; V gene: TRBV4-1; CDR3 DNA: TGCGCCAGCAGCCAAGGGGCGAACTACGAGCAGTACTTC; CDR3 protein: CASSQGANYEQYF
D gene: NA; clone size: NA; J gene: TRBJ1-2; V gene: TRBV30; CDR3 DNA: TGTGCCTGGAGCGGGTGGGCAACAGGGCCGTTAGTAAGGGGCTACACCTTC; CDR3 protein: CAWSGWATGPLVRGYTF
D gene: TRBD1; clone size: few; J gene: TRBJ1-1; V gene: TRBV7-9; CDR3 DNA: TGTGCCAGCAGCGACAGACAGGGCGAAGCTTTCTTT; CDR3 protein: CASSDRQGEAFF
D gene: NA; clone size: NA; J gene: TRBJ2-3; V gene: TRBV18; CDR3 DNA: TGTGCCAGCCGACCGACGGGGACTAGCACAGATACGCAGTATTTT; CDR3 protein: CASRPTGTSTDTQYF
D gene: NA; clone size: NA; J gene: TRBJ1-5; V gene: TRBV4-1; CDR3 DNA: TGCGCCAGCAGCCAAGGTCACACCTCCCAGCCCCAGCATTTT; CDR3 protein: CASSQGHTSQPQHF
D gene: NA; clone size: NA; J gene: TRBJ1-2; V gene: TRBV12-2; CDR3 DNA: TGTGCAAGTCGCGAGCAACAGGGGGCCGATGGCTACACCTTC; CDR3 protein: CASREQQGADGYTF
D gene: TRBD2; clone size: NA; J gene: TRBJ2-5; V gene: TRBV10-3; CDR3 DNA: TGTGCCATCAGTGATCCGACTAGCGGGATGAGAGAGACCCAGTACTTC; CDR3 protein: CAISDPTSGMRETQYF
D gene: NA; clone size: NA; J gene: TRBJ2-1; V gene: TRBV5-1; CDR3 DNA: TGCGCCAGCAGCTCAGGGGAACCCTCCTACAATGAGCAGTTCTTC; CDR3 protein: CASSSGEPSYNEQFF
D gene: NA; clone size: NA; J gene: TRBJ2-7; V gene: TRBV28; CDR3 DNA: TGTGCCATCAAAAGGGGGTTCGGCGAGCAGTACTTC; CDR3 protein: CAIKRGFGEQYF
D gene: TRBD1; clone size: once; J gene: TRBJ1-5; V gene: TRBV4-1; CDR3 DNA: TGCGCCAGCTCGGACAGGGGGCTAGCAGATCAGCCCCAGCATTTT; CDR3 protein: CASSDRGLADQPQHF
D gene: NA; clone size: NA; J gene: TRBJ2-6; V gene: TRBV14; CDR3 DNA: TGTGCCAGCAGCCAGAGCTCTGGGGCCAACGTCCTGACTTTC; CDR3 protein: CASSQSSGANVLTF
D gene: NA; clone size: NA; J gene: TRBJ1-5; V gene: TRBV6-6; CDR3 DNA: TGTGCCAGCAGGACCACAGGGACGGGCAATCAGCCCCAGCATTTT; CDR3 protein: CASRTTGTGNQPQHF
D gene: NA; clone size: NA; J gene: TRBJ2-1; V gene: TRBV10-3; CDR3 DNA: TGTGCCATCAGTAATCGGACAGCGAACAATGAGCAGTTCTTC; CDR3 protein: CAISNRTANNEQFF
D gene: TRBD1; clone size: NA; J gene: TRBJ2-2; V gene: TRBV4-2; CDR3 DNA: TGTGCCAGCAGCGACAGGGTGGGTACCACCGGGGAGCTGTTTTTT; CDR3 protein: CASSDRVGTTGELFF